This is a list of T cell receptor beta chains from one sample in a study of blood T cell repertoires in COVID-19. Clones were read by immunoSEQ multiplex PCR, and TCRdb kept only the in-frame ones, dropping some. This sample has some 47,000 clones, with 80% to 90% found just once. The sample taken for sequencing was peripheral blood. These receptors came from a man aged 60-69 years with active COVID-19. The CDR3 runs from the conserved cysteine through the conserved F or W. Each record gives: J gene, D gene, clone size, V gene, CDR3 protein, CDR3 DNA. A D gene is named only where the DNA matches it firmly. Size values are once, few and many counts, or a class for expanded clones, and some rows have none.

j_gene: TRBJ1-1
d_gene: TRBD1
abundance: -
v_gene: TRBV19
CDR3aa: CASRHRTGLNTEAFF
CDR3nt: TGTGCCAGTAGACACCGGACAGGTCTGAACACTGAAGCTTTCTTT

j_gene: TRBJ1-5
d_gene: -
abundance: few
v_gene: TRBV27
CDR3aa: CASSGWAGGQPQHF
CDR3nt: TGTGCCAGCAGTGGGTGGGCGGGCGGTCAGCCCCAGCATTTT

j_gene: TRBJ1-2
d_gene: -
abundance: -
v_gene: TRBV30
CDR3aa: CAWMAARTYGYTF
CDR3nt: TGTGCCTGGATGGCGGCCAGGACATATGGCTACACCTTC

j_gene: TRBJ1-1
d_gene: -
abundance: -
v_gene: TRBV5-5
CDR3aa: CASSPLLGANTEAFF
CDR3nt: TGTGCCAGCAGCCCACTTTTAGGGGCGAACACTGAAGCTTTCTTT

j_gene: TRBJ1-3
d_gene: -
abundance: -
v_gene: TRBV4-1
CDR3aa: CASSQAMRGAGNTIYF
CDR3nt: TGCGCCAGCAGCCAAGCTATGCGGGGGGCTGGAAACACCATATATTTT

j_gene: TRBJ2-1
d_gene: TRBD2
abundance: -
v_gene: TRBV7-3
CDR3aa: CASSQSGSSYNEQFF
CDR3nt: TGTGCCAGCAGCCAAAGCGGGAGCTCCTACAATGAGCAGTTCTTC

j_gene: TRBJ2-1
d_gene: -
abundance: once
v_gene: TRBV18
CDR3aa: CASSPRENNEQFF
CDR3nt: TGTGCCAGCTCCCCCCGGGAAAACAATGAGCAGTTCTTC

j_gene: TRBJ1-1
d_gene: TRBD1
abundance: once
v_gene: TRBV2
CDR3aa: CASKDRAGTEAFF
CDR3nt: TGTGCCAGCAAAGACAGGGCGGGCACTGAAGCTTTCTTT

j_gene: TRBJ2-1
d_gene: -
abundance: -
v_gene: TRBV28
CDR3aa: CASHRRSPRLYNEQFF
CDR3nt: TGTGCCAGCCACCGACGGAGCCCCCGTCTCTACAATGAGCAGTTCTTC

j_gene: TRBJ2-5
d_gene: TRBD1
abundance: -
v_gene: TRBV10-3
CDR3aa: CASRGLTQETQYF
CDR3nt: TGTGCCAGTAGGGGGCTAACTCAAGAGACCCAGTACTTC

j_gene: TRBJ2-1
d_gene: TRBD2
abundance: -
v_gene: TRBV3-1/TRBV3-2
CDR3aa: CASSQPGLAGANEQFF
CDR3nt: TGTGCCAGCAGCCAGCCGGGACTAGCGGGAGCGAATGAGCAGTTCTTC

j_gene: TRBJ1-6
d_gene: -
abundance: -
v_gene: TRBV25-1
CDR3aa: CASGEAGRGDSPLHF
CDR3nt: TGTGCCAGCGGAGAGGCAGGCAGGGGAGATTCACCCCTCCACTTT